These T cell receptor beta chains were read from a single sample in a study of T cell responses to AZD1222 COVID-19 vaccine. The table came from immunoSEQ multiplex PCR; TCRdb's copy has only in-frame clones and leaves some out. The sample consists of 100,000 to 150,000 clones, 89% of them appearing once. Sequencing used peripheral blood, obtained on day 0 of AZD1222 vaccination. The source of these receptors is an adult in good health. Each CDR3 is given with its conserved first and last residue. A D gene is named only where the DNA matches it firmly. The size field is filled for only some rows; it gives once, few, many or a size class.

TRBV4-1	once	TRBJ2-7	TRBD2	CASSLNGGRSFDEQYF	TGCGCCAGCAGCCTCAATGGCGGGAGGTCTTTCGACGAGCAGTACTTC
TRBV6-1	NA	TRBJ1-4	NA	CASSGGGGDPYEKLFF	TGTGCCAGCAGTGGAGGGGGAGGGGACCCGTATGAAAAACTGTTTTTT
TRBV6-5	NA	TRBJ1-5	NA	CASSYSGLDQPQHF	TGTGCCAGCAGTTACTCAGGGTTAGATCAGCCCCAGCATTTT
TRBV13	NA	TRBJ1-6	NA	CASSEPGQLRNSPLHF	TGTGCCAGCAGCGAGCCTGGACAGCTTAGAAATTCACCCCTCCACTTT
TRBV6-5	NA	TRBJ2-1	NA	CASSYSLRGPYNEQFF	TGTGCCAGCAGTTACTCGCTACGCGGTCCCTACAATGAGCAGTTCTTC
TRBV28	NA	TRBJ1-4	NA	CASSLLGDRSTNEKLFF	TGTGCCAGCAGTTTATTGGGCGACAGATCAACTAATGAAAAACTGTTTTTT
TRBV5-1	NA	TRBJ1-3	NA	CASSQGPGDSGNTIYF	TGCGCCAGCAGCCAAGGTCCGGGGGACTCTGGAAACACCATATATTTT
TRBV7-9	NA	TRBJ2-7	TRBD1	CASSLGSPGTGDPYEQYF	TGTGCCAGCAGCTTAGGATCTCCGGGGACAGGTGACCCCTACGAGCAGTACTTC
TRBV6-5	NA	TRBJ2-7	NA	CATSRDLGEQYF	TGTGCCACCTCAAGGGATTTGGGAGAGCAGTACTTC
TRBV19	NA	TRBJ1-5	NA	CASSNSVLSNQPQHF	TGTGCCAGTAGTAATTCGGTCCTGAGCAATCAGCCCCAGCATTTT
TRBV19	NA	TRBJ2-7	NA	CASSLDRSSYEQYF	TGTGCCAGTAGTCTCGACAGGAGCTCCTACGAGCAGTACTTC
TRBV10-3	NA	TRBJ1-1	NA	CAISELVGSMNTEAFF	TGTGCCATCAGTGAGTTGGTGGGCTCAATGAACACTGAAGCTTTCTTT
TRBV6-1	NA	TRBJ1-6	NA	CASSERGQDNSPLHF	TGTGCCAGCAGTGAAAGGGGACAAGATAATTCACCCCTCCACTTT
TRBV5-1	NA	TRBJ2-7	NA	CASSPQASTYEQYF	TGCGCCAGCAGCCCCCAGGCCTCAACCTACGAGCAGTACTTC
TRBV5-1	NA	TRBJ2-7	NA	CASSLGGDSEQYF	TGCGCCAGCAGCTTAGGGGGGGACAGCGAGCAGTACTTC
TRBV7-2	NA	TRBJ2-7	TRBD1	CASSILPGTDGEQYF	TGTGCCAGCAGCATTCTTCCCGGGACAGACGGCGAGCAGTACTTC
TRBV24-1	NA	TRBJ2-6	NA	CATGAGANVLTF	TGTGCCACAGGGGCTGGGGCCAACGTCCTGACTTTC
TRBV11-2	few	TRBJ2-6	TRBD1	CASSSRDRGFSGANVLTF	TGTGCCAGCAGCTCGCGGGACAGGGGGTTCAGTGGGGCCAACGTCCTGACTTTC
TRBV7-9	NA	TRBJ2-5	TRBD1	CASSPDRVGETQYF	TGTGCCAGCAGCCCCGACAGGGTCGGAGAGACCCAGTACTTC
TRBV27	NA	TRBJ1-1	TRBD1	CASSSGTGGGSTEAFF	TGTGCCAGCAGTTCCGGGACAGGGGGTGGGAGCACTGAAGCTTTCTTT